These 12 T cell receptor beta chains share one sample of origin, sequenced in a study of early T cells in non-severe SARS-CoV-2 infection. Each CDR3 protein gets one entry after TCRdb re-called the 5' RACE reads with MiXCR. The repertoire holds 100,000 or so distinct CDR3 sequences, 10% to 15% seen once, with about 6% in the top ten. The specimen sequenced was whole blood. The receptors shown here come from an adult who was a healthcare worker with PCR-confirmed SARS-CoV-2 infection or an uninfected control (not recorded which).

The chain combines TRBV29-1 with TRBJ1-2, with D uncertain. CDR3 size: 13 residues. V shed 2 bases and J shed 4 bases, with 11 bases lying between them. CDR1 SQVTM and CDR2 ANQGSEA come from the germline V gene. The CDR3 nucleotides read TGCAGCGTTGAACCCCGGGAGTTCTATGGCTACACCTTC. As protein: CSVEPREFYGYTF.

This clonotype was seen at least ten times. This sequence joins TRBV7-9 and TRBJ2-7; D call uncertain. Deletions cut 2 bases from V and 0 bases from J, with 8 bases between. The CDR3 covers 14 residues. Germline CDR1 and CDR2: SEHNR and FQNEAQ (reference sequence). Written as DNA, the CDR3 is TGTGCCAGCAGCTTACTCTCCAGCTCCTACGAGCAGTACTTC. Translated: CASSLLSSSYEQYF.

This clonotype was detected many times. The chain couples TRBV12-3 or TRBV12-4 to TRBJ1-2, with TRBD1 identical over 10 bases. V lost 6 bases to trimming and J lost 6 bases; unmatched junction nucleotides: 4. There are 13 residues in the CDR3. CDR3 loop: CASRPGTGDGYTF. The DNA for the CDR3 is TGTGCCAGCAGGCCCGGGACAGGGGATGGCTACACCTTC.

This clonotype was counted only a few times. The chain uses TRBV7-9 and TRBJ1-2; D call uncertain. The CDR3 is made up of 13 amino acids. Germline V CDR1 and CDR2: SEHNR, FQNEAQ (reference sequence). V shed 1 base and J shed 3 bases, with 6 bases lying between them. For the CDR3, the DNA is TGTGCCAGCAGCTTAGTAGCGGACTATGGCTACACCTTC. Translated, it gives CASSLVADYGYTF.

The chain has TRBV28 and TRBJ2-4, with 9 bases lining up with TRBD2. This CDR3 contains 13 residues. Trimming cost V 7 bases and J 5 bases; bases outside gene matches: 3. Germline CDR1 reads MDHEN; CDR2 reads SYDVKM. Written as DNA, the CDR3 is TGTGCCAGCAACCCTAGCGGGGAAAACATTCAGTACTTC. It yields the protein CASNPSGENIQYF.

This clonotype was picked up many times. The chain recombines TRBV20-1 with TRBJ1-5, with D perhaps matching TRBD1 (6 bases). V was cut by 5 bases and J by 6 bases, with 20 bases left in between. Germline lookup yields CDR1 DFQATT and CDR2 SNEGSKA (reference sequence). This CDR3 spans 15 amino acids. The CDR3 spells CSASPPGHLSQPQHF. The CDR3 bases are TGCAGTGCTTCACCTCCGGGACATCTTAGTCAGCCCCAGCATTTT.

This clonotype has a count of ten or more. The chain uses TRBV4-3 and TRBJ2-3; 11 positions match TRBD2. The CDR3 runs 16 residues. V gave up 0 bases and J gave up 4 bases; unmatched junction bases: 3. The V gene's germline CDR1 is LGHNA and CDR2 YSLEER. CDR3 DNA: TGCGCCAGCAGCCAAGAGGGACTAGCGGTGTCAGATACGCAGTATTTT. Translation: CASSQEGLAVSDTQYF.

This sequence joins TRBV19 and TRBJ2-7; the D gene is possibly TRBD2 (6 bases). Trimming removed 0 bases from V and 2 bases from J, with 8 bases in between. In germline, CDR1 is LNHDA, CDR2 SQIVND (reference sequence). The CDR3 runs to 14 residues. The CDR3 DNA reads as TGTGCCAGTAGTATAGAGGCGGGACCCTACGAGCAGTACTTC. Translated, it gives CASSIEAGPYEQYF. Variable domain in full (rest from reference TRBV19 and TRBJ2-7): DGGITQSPKYLFRKEGQNVTLSCEQNLNHDAMYWYRQDPGQGLRLIYYSQIVNDFQKGDIAEGYSVSREKKESFPLTVTSAQKNPTAFYLCASSIEAGPYEQYFGPGTRLTVT.

The chain uses TRBV4-1 and TRBJ1-3; D remains ambiguous. CDR3 size: 15 residues. The V and J ends lost 2 bases and 4 bases respectively, with 12 bases between them. Germline-derived CDR1 and CDR2 are MGHRA and YSYEKL. Here the CDR3 reads CASSQSLIIGNTIYF. CDR3 nucleotides: TGCGCCAGCAGCCAAAGCTTGATTATCGGAAACACCATATATTTT.

This clonotype has more than one count but fewer than ten. The CDR3 reads CASSDLSSRETQYF. CDR3 DNA: TGTGCCAGCAGTGATTTGTCAAGCAGAGAGACCCAGTACTTC. The chain is built from TRBV25-1 and TRBJ2-5, with D unclear. CDR1 and CDR2 (germline): MGHDK, SYGVNS. Trimming left V 3 bases short and J 4 bases short, with 12 bases between. The CDR3 covers 14 residues.

This clonotype was recorded at least ten times. The chain links TRBV20-1 to TRBJ1-1; perhaps TRBD1 as D (6 bases). The CDR3 sequence is 15 residues long. V was shortened by 2 bases and J by 4 bases, with 17 bases between the two germline ends. Germline lookup yields CDR1 DFQATT and CDR2 SNEGSKA (reference sequence). The CDR3, as DNA: TGCAGTGCTAGACCATACAGGGACCGGTCCACTGAAGCTTTCTTT. Its translation: CSARPYRDRSTEAFF.

The V call is TRBV3-1, the J call TRBJ2-5, with D possibly TRBD2 on 5 matching bases. There are 14 residues in the CDR3. Between the trimmed V and J ends, which lost 4 bases and 4 bases, there was a span of 13 bases. Germline CDR1 is LGHDT and CDR2 is YNNKEL (reference sequence). CDR3 residues: CASSPRSAGETQYF. In DNA, the CDR3 is TGTGCCAGCAGCCCCCGGTCGGCGGGAGAGACCCAGTACTTC.